A selection of T cell receptor beta chains follows, all from one sample in a study of PD-1 blockade in mismatch repair-deficient tumors. The data were produced by immunoSEQ multiplex PCR, yet TCRdb's version contains in-frame clones alone and is incomplete. The table lists 90,000 to 120,000 clones, 82% of them singletons. Material: peripheral blood, obtained approximately 8 months after starting pembrolizumab. Receptor source: an adult with mismatch repair-deficient cancer. The CDR3 runs from the conserved cysteine through the conserved F or W. Each record gives: J gene, V gene, D gene, clone size, CDR3 protein, CDR3 DNA. A D gene is named only where the DNA matches it firmly. Part of the rows lack a size; the others show once, few, many or a class for expanded clones.

j_gene: TRBJ1-5; v_gene: TRBV5-5; d_gene: .; abundance: .; CDR3aa: CASSLLLSGRTQPQHF; CDR3nt: TGTGCCAGCAGCTTGCTTTTGTCAGGGCGTACTCAGCCCCAGCATTTT
j_gene: TRBJ2-2; v_gene: TRBV4-1; d_gene: TRBD2; abundance: .; CDR3aa: CASSQIGGSFGELFF; CDR3nt: TGCGCCAGCAGCCAAATCGGCGGGAGTTTCGGGGAGCTGTTTTTT
j_gene: TRBJ2-7; v_gene: TRBV14; d_gene: .; abundance: few; CDR3aa: CASTGLLGYEQYF; CDR3nt: TGTGCCAGCACCGGCCTGTTGGGCTACGAGCAGTACTTC
j_gene: TRBJ1-2; v_gene: TRBV28; d_gene: .; abundance: few; CDR3aa: CASSSPRGGKSWYTF; CDR3nt: TGTGCCAGCAGTTCCCCCCGCGGGGGAAAGTCTTGGTACACCTTC
j_gene: TRBJ2-7; v_gene: TRBV7-6; d_gene: .; abundance: .; CDR3aa: CASSLTGHPSYEQYF; CDR3nt: TGTGCCAGCAGCTTAACGGGACACCCATCCTACGAGCAGTACTTC
j_gene: TRBJ2-7; v_gene: TRBV11-2; d_gene: TRBD2; abundance: .; CDR3aa: CASSLLAGGPSYEQYF; CDR3nt: TGTGCCAGCAGCCTACTAGCGGGAGGGCCTTCCTACGAGCAGTACTTC
j_gene: TRBJ2-5; v_gene: TRBV2; d_gene: .; abundance: .; CDR3aa: CASRAVGPQYF; CDR3nt: TGTGCCAGCAGGGCTGTGGGGCCCCAGTACTTC
j_gene: TRBJ2-6; v_gene: TRBV30; d_gene: .; abundance: .; CDR3aa: CAWSLGLGANVLTF; CDR3nt: TGTGCCTGGAGTTTAGGGCTTGGGGCCAACGTCCTGACTTTC
j_gene: TRBJ1-5; v_gene: TRBV19; d_gene: TRBD1; abundance: once; CDR3aa: CASSTLTGDNNQPQHF; CDR3nt: TGTGCCAGTAGTACCCTGACAGGGGACAACAATCAGCCCCAGCATTTT
j_gene: TRBJ2-5; v_gene: TRBV7-2; d_gene: TRBD2; abundance: .; CDR3aa: CASRLTSGKQETQYF; CDR3nt: TGTGCCAGCAGGCTAACTAGCGGAAAACAAGAGACCCAGTACTTC
j_gene: TRBJ2-7; v_gene: TRBV2; d_gene: .; abundance: few; CDR3aa: CASGLDHYEQYF; CDR3nt: TGTGCCAGCGGACTGGACCATTACGAGCAGTACTTC
j_gene: TRBJ2-5; v_gene: TRBV11-2; d_gene: .; abundance: .; CDR3aa: CASSLRQAGETQYF; CDR3nt: TGTGCCAGCAGCTTAAGACAGGCCGGGGAGACCCAGTACTTC
j_gene: TRBJ2-1; v_gene: TRBV7-9; d_gene: TRBD2; abundance: .; CDR3aa: CASNPGTRGNEQFF; CDR3nt: TGTGCCAGCAACCCCGGGACTAGAGGCAATGAGCAGTTCTTC
j_gene: TRBJ2-2; v_gene: TRBV27; d_gene: .; abundance: .; CDR3aa: CASSSDYWTENTGELFF; CDR3nt: TGTGCCAGCAGTTCCGATTATTGGACGGAGAACACCGGGGAGCTGTTTTTT
j_gene: TRBJ2-7; v_gene: TRBV7-6; d_gene: .; abundance: .; CDR3aa: CASSTRPSDTKGKRNEQYF; CDR3nt: TGTGCCAGCAGCACCCGGCCGTCGGACACGAAAGGGAAAAGGAACGAGCAGTACTTC
j_gene: TRBJ2-7; v_gene: TRBV5-6; d_gene: .; abundance: .; CDR3aa: CASSPPAYLDRYEQYF; CDR3nt: TGTGCCAGCAGCCCCCCCGCGTATCTGGACAGATACGAGCAGTACTTC
j_gene: TRBJ1-4; v_gene: TRBV19; d_gene: .; abundance: few; CDR3aa: CASRVTGFNEKLFF; CDR3nt: TGTGCCAGTAGGGTCACAGGGTTTAATGAAAAACTGTTTTTT
j_gene: TRBJ2-7; v_gene: TRBV23-1; d_gene: TRBD1; abundance: .; CDR3aa: CASSQGTGDYEQYF; CDR3nt: TGCGCCAGCAGTCAAGGGACAGGGGACTACGAGCAGTACTTC
j_gene: TRBJ2-7; v_gene: TRBV6-6; d_gene: .; abundance: .; CDR3aa: CASKRGTSEQYF; CDR3nt: TGTGCCAGCAAAAGGGGTACGAGTGAGCAGTACTTC
j_gene: TRBJ2-7; v_gene: TRBV19; d_gene: .; abundance: once; CDR3aa: CASAPDWSYEQYF; CDR3nt: TGTGCCAGTGCCCCGGACTGGAGCTACGAGCAGTACTTC
j_gene: TRBJ2-5; v_gene: TRBV6-1; d_gene: .; abundance: .; CDR3aa: CATPGEDSRETQYF; CDR3nt: TGTGCCACCCCCGGGGAGGATTCCCGGGAGACCCAGTACTTC
j_gene: TRBJ2-2; v_gene: TRBV9; d_gene: .; abundance: .; CDR3aa: CASSVQGSAGELFF; CDR3nt: TGTGCCAGCAGCGTACAAGGGAGCGCCGGGGAGCTGTTTTTT
j_gene: TRBJ2-1; v_gene: TRBV7-3; d_gene: TRBD1; abundance: .; CDR3aa: CASSSDRGSYNEQFF; CDR3nt: TGTGCCAGCAGCTCGGACAGGGGCTCCTACAATGAGCAGTTCTTC
j_gene: TRBJ2-2; v_gene: TRBV11-1; d_gene: TRBD1; abundance: .; CDR3aa: CASSSGTGITGELFF; CDR3nt: TGTGCCAGCAGCTCAGGGACAGGGATCACCGGGGAGCTGTTTTTT
j_gene: TRBJ2-1; v_gene: TRBV7-3; d_gene: .; abundance: once; CDR3aa: CASSLGQRNEQFF; CDR3nt: TGTGCCAGCAGCTTAGGGCAGCGCAATGAGCAGTTCTTC
j_gene: TRBJ1-4; v_gene: TRBV19; d_gene: .; abundance: once; CDR3aa: CASSTDRWNEKLFF; CDR3nt: TGTGCCAGTAGTACGGACCGTTGGAATGAAAAACTGTTTTTT
j_gene: TRBJ1-5; v_gene: TRBV30; d_gene: .; abundance: .; CDR3aa: CAWSDVTEYSNQPQHF; CDR3nt: TGTGCCTGGAGTGACGTGACTGAATATAGCAATCAGCCCCAGCATTTT
j_gene: TRBJ2-3; v_gene: TRBV7-9; d_gene: TRBD2; abundance: once; CDR3aa: CASSTRTSGSLGDTQYF; CDR3nt: TGTGCCAGCAGCACCCGGACTAGCGGGAGTTTGGGAGATACGCAGTATTTT
j_gene: TRBJ2-5; v_gene: TRBV7-3; d_gene: .; abundance: .; CDR3aa: CASSSGRTGETQYF; CDR3nt: TGTGCCAGCAGCTCAGGGAGGACAGGAGAGACCCAGTACTTC
j_gene: TRBJ2-1; v_gene: TRBV5-6; d_gene: .; abundance: .; CDR3aa: CASSLTSSPYNEQFF; CDR3nt: TGTGCCAGCAGCTTGACGTCTTCACCTTACAATGAGCAGTTCTTC
j_gene: TRBJ1-2; v_gene: TRBV30; d_gene: .; abundance: .; CDR3aa: CATLGRPGYTF; CDR3nt: TGTGCTACACTCGGGAGGCCTGGCTACACCTTC
j_gene: TRBJ1-5; v_gene: TRBV4-1; d_gene: .; abundance: .; CDR3aa: CASSQVNLLGSQPQHF; CDR3nt: TGCGCCAGCAGCCAAGTTAACCTCTTGGGGTCCCAGCCCCAGCATTTT
j_gene: TRBJ2-3; v_gene: TRBV13; d_gene: TRBD2; abundance: .; CDR3aa: CASRQLADGTDTQYF; CDR3nt: TGTGCCAGCAGACAACTAGCGGACGGCACAGATACGCAGTATTTT
j_gene: TRBJ1-3; v_gene: TRBV7-2; d_gene: .; abundance: .; CDR3aa: CASSQMGRGRRNTIYF; CDR3nt: TGTGCCAGCAGTCAAATGGGCAGGGGCCGTAGAAACACCATATATTTT
j_gene: TRBJ2-3; v_gene: TRBV29-1; d_gene: TRBD1; abundance: .; CDR3aa: CSVEEPRGTTDTQYF; CDR3nt: TGCAGCGTTGAAGAGCCCAGGGGGACCACAGATACGCAGTATTTT
j_gene: TRBJ2-5; v_gene: TRBV7-8; d_gene: TRBD2; abundance: .; CDR3aa: CASRRGGSETQYF; CDR3nt: TGTGCCAGCCGCCGCGGGGGTTCGGAGACCCAGTACTTC
j_gene: TRBJ2-1; v_gene: TRBV7-3; d_gene: TRBD2; abundance: .; CDR3aa: CASSPSGRGYNEQFF; CDR3nt: TGTGCCAGCAGCCCGAGCGGGAGGGGCTACAATGAGCAGTTCTTC
j_gene: TRBJ1-4; v_gene: TRBV11-1; d_gene: TRBD1; abundance: .; CDR3aa: CASSSRTGGEKLFF; CDR3nt: TGTGCCAGCAGCTCAAGGACAGGAGGTGAAAAACTGTTTTTT
j_gene: TRBJ2-7; v_gene: TRBV18; d_gene: TRBD1; abundance: .; CDR3aa: CASSSTIRDRGLYEQYF; CDR3nt: TGTGCCAGCTCATCAACCATTAGGGACAGGGGGTTATACGAGCAGTACTTC
j_gene: TRBJ1-5; v_gene: TRBV7-9; d_gene: .; abundance: .; CDR3aa: CASSLGTGQPQHF; CDR3nt: TGTGCCAGCAGCTTAGGGACCGGTCAGCCCCAGCATTTT
j_gene: TRBJ2-5; v_gene: TRBV11-3; d_gene: .; abundance: once; CDR3aa: CASSSRDGRQETQYF; CDR3nt: TGTGCCAGCAGCTCCCGGGACGGAAGACAAGAGACCCAGTACTTC
j_gene: TRBJ2-1; v_gene: TRBV5-4; d_gene: .; abundance: .; CDR3aa: CASSVRGGNEQFF; CDR3nt: TGTGCCAGCAGCGTCAGAGGGGGCAATGAGCAGTTCTTC
j_gene: TRBJ2-3; v_gene: TRBV30; d_gene: TRBD2; abundance: .; CDR3aa: CAWSGTSGRTDTQYF; CDR3nt: TGTGCCTGGAGCGGGACTAGCGGACGCACAGATACGCAGTATTTT
j_gene: TRBJ1-4; v_gene: TRBV18; d_gene: TRBD1; abundance: .; CDR3aa: CASSLSTGGEGEKLFF; CDR3nt: TGTGCCAGCTCACTTTCAACAGGGGGCGAAGGTGAAAAACTGTTTTTT
j_gene: TRBJ2-1; v_gene: TRBV9; d_gene: .; abundance: once; CDR3aa: CASSVGKVFNEQFF; CDR3nt: TGTGCCAGCAGCGTGGGAAAAGTCTTCAATGAGCAGTTCTTC
j_gene: TRBJ2-1; v_gene: TRBV6-5; d_gene: .; abundance: .; CDR3aa: CASSYSRVAGYNEQFF; CDR3nt: TGTGCCAGCAGTTACTCTCGGGTAGCCGGTTACAATGAGCAGTTCTTC